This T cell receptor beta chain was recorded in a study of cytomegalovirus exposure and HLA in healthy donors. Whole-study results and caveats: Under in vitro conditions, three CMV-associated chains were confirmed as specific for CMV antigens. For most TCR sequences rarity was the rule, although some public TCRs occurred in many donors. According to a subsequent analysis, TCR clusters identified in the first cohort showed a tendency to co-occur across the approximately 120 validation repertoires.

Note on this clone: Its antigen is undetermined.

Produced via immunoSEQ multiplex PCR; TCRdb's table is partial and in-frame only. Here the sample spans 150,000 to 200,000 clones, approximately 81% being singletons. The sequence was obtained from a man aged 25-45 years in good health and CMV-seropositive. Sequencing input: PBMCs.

The CDR3 reads CASSLGDWARSYNEQFF. CDR3 DNA: TGTGCCAGCAGCTTAGGTGATTGGGCCCGTTCCTACAATGAGCAGTTCTTC. The V call is TRBV7-9, the J call TRBJ2-1; D is uncertain. The CDR3 consists of 17 residues. The germline gives CDR1 SEHNR, CDR2 FQNEAQ (reference sequence). V shed 1 base and J shed 1 base, with 14 bases lying between them.